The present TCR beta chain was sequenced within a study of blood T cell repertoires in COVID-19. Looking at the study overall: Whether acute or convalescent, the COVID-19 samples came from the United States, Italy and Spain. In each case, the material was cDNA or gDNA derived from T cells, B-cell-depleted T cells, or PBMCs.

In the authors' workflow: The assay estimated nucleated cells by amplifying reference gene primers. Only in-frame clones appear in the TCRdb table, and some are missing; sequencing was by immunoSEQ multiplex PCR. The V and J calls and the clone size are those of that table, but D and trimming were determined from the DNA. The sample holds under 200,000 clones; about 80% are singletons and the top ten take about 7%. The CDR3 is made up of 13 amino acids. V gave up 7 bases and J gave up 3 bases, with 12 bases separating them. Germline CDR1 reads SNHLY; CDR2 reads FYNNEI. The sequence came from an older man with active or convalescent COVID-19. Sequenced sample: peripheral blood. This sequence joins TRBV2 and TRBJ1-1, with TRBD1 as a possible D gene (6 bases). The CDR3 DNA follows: TGTGCCAGCACCCCAGGGGTATACACTGAAGCTTTCTTT. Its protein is CASTPGVYTEAFF.